This entry concerns a single TCR beta chain. Its target is unknown. With a much larger clone just one base away, this may be a read error. This entry is derived from a study of T cell repertoires in cytomegalovirus infection. Looking at the study overall: From public TCR beta signatures came an indication of both CMV infection and matching HLA type. Study outcomes and limitations: Carriers of CMV plus the relevant HLA were identified by cumulative public TCR beta family frequency.

TCRdb reanalysed the reads using MiXCR and keeps one entry per CDR3 protein. The sample has about 450,000 distinct CDR3 sequences, around 32% seen once. This receptor was identified in a human donor in good health (CMV status not recorded). Some clones in this sample may be carry-over from other donors' samples. Material for sequencing was PBMCs.

Here the CDR3 reads CASRLSLSPRGYTF. CDR3 in DNA: TGTGCCAGCAGGTTATCACTTTCTCCGAGGGGCTACACCTTC. The chain employs TRBV12-3 or TRBV12-4 and TRBJ1-2, with unresolved D. V lost 6 bases and J lost 8, with 19 bases in between. The CDR3 is 14 residues long.